The clone carrying this T cell receptor beta chain was counted many times. The sample comes from a study of identical twins. TCRdb recomputed calls from the 5' RACE reads with MiXCR, one row per CDR3 protein. Of roughly 240,000 distinct CDR3 sequences listed, approximately 7.3% were seen once; the top ten hold approximately 5.4%. This CDR3 comprises 15 residues. The germline V gene encodes CDR1 ENHRY and CDR2 SYGVKD. The J segment lost 3 bases and the V segment lost 3 bases, leaving 4 bases of the junction unmatched. This sample also appeared in a second study, on yellow fever vaccine responses in identical twins.

Sequenced input: CD8+ T cells sorted from blood. The TCR sequence derives from a woman between 18 and 29 years old in good health. The V and J genes are TRBV10-3 and TRBJ2-1, with 8 nucleotides matching TRBD2. The CDR3 DNA is TGTGCCATCAGTGAAACTGGGACTAGCTACAATGAGCAGTTCTTC. This sequence encodes CAISETGTSYNEQFF.